The source of this T cell receptor beta chain is a study of cytomegalovirus exposure and HLA in healthy donors. This clone was recorded many times. Use of 60 Vbeta and 13 Jbeta primers characterized the PCR. TCRdb's table, derived via immunoSEQ multiplex PCR, lists solely in-frame clones and lacks some. The sample lists over 150,000 clones; roughly 80% were seen once. Trimming removed 2 bases at V and 5 bases at J, with 15 bases between. Germline CDR1 SQVTM, CDR2 ANQGSEA. The CDR3 length is 14 residues. Sequencing was done on a sample of PBMCs. This TCR was recovered from a young woman in good health and CMV-seronegative. V is TRBV29-1 and J is TRBJ2-5, with D possibly being TRBD2 (5 bases). CDR3 residues: CSVEPDSRGETQYF. The CDR3 DNA reads as TGCAGCGTTGAACCGGACTCTCGTGGGGAGACCCAGTACTTC.